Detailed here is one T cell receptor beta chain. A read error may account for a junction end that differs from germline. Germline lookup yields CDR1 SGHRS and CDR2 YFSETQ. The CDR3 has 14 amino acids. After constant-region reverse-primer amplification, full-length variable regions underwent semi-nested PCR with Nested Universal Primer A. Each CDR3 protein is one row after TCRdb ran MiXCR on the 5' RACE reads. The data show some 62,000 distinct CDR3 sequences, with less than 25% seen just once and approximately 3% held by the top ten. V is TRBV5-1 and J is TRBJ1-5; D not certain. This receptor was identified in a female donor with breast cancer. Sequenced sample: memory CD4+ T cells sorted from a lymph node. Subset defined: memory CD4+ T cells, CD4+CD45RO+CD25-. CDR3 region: CAGSLGGSNQPQHF. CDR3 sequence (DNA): TGCGCCGGCAGCTTGGGAGGGAGCAATCAGCCCCAGCATTTT.